This T cell receptor beta chain was sequenced during a study of CD8 T cells in ankylosing spondylitis. Study-wide results and caveats: Ankylosing spondylitis blood appeared to be characterized by a TCR beta motif of 8 or 9 highly homologous variants.

Using quantitative 5'-RACE with molecular barcodes, the authors made TCR beta libraries. Each CDR3 protein gets one entry after TCRdb re-called the 5' RACE reads with MiXCR. The data show around 25,000 distinct CDR3 sequences, less than 20% seen once. As concerns this clonotype: Its cognate antigen is unknown.

V was clipped by 3 bases and J by 7 bases; unmatched bases: 9. The CDR3 contains 14 residues. Germline V CDR1 and CDR2: SQVTM, ANQGSEA. The sample taken for sequencing was blood. This chain joins TRBV29-1 and TRBJ2-1; TRBD2 matches 7 bases. The receptor comes from a male donor with ankylosing spondylitis or in good health (not recorded which). CDR3 DNA sequence: TGCAGCGTTGAGCGCGGGAGTGGGGAAAATGAGCAGTTCTTC. Translated, it gives CSVERGSGENEQFF.